This T cell receptor (beta chain) is drawn from a study of early T cells in non-severe SARS-CoV-2 infection. TCRdb itself ran the 5' RACE reads through MiXCR, one entry per CDR3 protein. The repertoire holds more than 35,000 distinct CDR3 sequences, with roughly 4.8% as singletons. The CDR3 runs 13 residues. The V and J ends lost 5 bases and 2 bases respectively, with 10 bases between them. Germline CDR1 reads LNHDA; CDR2 reads SQIVND (reference sequence). The specimen sequenced was whole blood. This clonotype originated in an adult who was a healthcare worker with PCR-confirmed SARS-CoV-2 infection or an uninfected control (not recorded which). The V gene is TRBV19, the J gene TRBJ2-7, with D possibly matching TRBD1 (6 bases). The chain's CDR3 is CASSLKGAYEQYF. DNA of the CDR3: TGTGCCAGTAGTTTGAAGGGGGCCTACGAGCAGTACTTC.